These T cell receptor beta chains were read from a single sample in a study of blood T cell repertoires in COVID-19. Data came from immunoSEQ multiplex PCR; TCRdb stores just in-frame clones and leaves some out. The sample has about 300,000 clones; more than 75% are singletons. Sequencing was done on a sample of peripheral blood. All receptors come from a woman in her 40s who had recovered from COVID-19. CDR3s include the opening cysteine and the closing phenylalanine or tryptophan. Each record gives: V gene, clone size, D gene, J gene, CDR3 protein, CDR3 DNA. The D gene is left open where the match is weak. Size values are once, few and many counts, or a class for expanded clones, and some rows have none.

V gene: TRBV7-2; clone size: .; D gene: .; J gene: TRBJ1-2; CDR3 protein: CASSLVTNNRAGYTF; CDR3 DNA: TGTGCCAGCAGCTTAGTGACTAACAACAGGGCTGGCTACACCTTC
V gene: TRBV7-8; clone size: .; D gene: TRBD1; J gene: TRBJ1-5; CDR3 protein: CASSKDRVDGNQPQHF; CDR3 DNA: TGTGCCAGCAGCAAGGACAGGGTCGATGGCAATCAGCCCCAGCATTTT
V gene: TRBV5-5; clone size: .; D gene: TRBD2; J gene: TRBJ2-1; CDR3 protein: CASSLVRAGRGNKYNEQFF; CDR3 DNA: TGTGCCAGCAGCTTGGTACGGGCCGGGAGGGGGAATAAATACAATGAGCAGTTCTTC
V gene: TRBV18; clone size: .; D gene: .; J gene: TRBJ1-2; CDR3 protein: CASSPDRNTYGYTF; CDR3 DNA: TGTGCCAGCTCACCCGACAGGAACACCTATGGCTACACCTTC
V gene: TRBV30; clone size: .; D gene: TRBD1; J gene: TRBJ1-6; CDR3 protein: CAWNRAWDRGRFSPLHF; CDR3 DNA: TGTGCCTGGAATCGGGCTTGGGACAGGGGCCGTTTTTCACCCCTCCACTTT
V gene: TRBV16; clone size: .; D gene: TRBD2; J gene: TRBJ2-1; CDR3 protein: CASSQGGGSYNEQFF; CDR3 DNA: TGTGCCAGCAGCCAAGGCGGGGGCTCCTACAATGAGCAGTTCTTC
V gene: TRBV3-1/TRBV3-2; clone size: .; D gene: .; J gene: TRBJ2-3; CDR3 protein: CASSQGPGGTDTQYF; CDR3 DNA: TGTGCCAGCAGCCAAGGGCCCGGGGGCACAGATACGCAGTATTTT
V gene: TRBV30; clone size: once; D gene: .; J gene: TRBJ1-2; CDR3 protein: CAWSGRIGYGYTF; CDR3 DNA: TGTGCCTGGAGTGGCAGGATCGGCTATGGCTACACCTTC
V gene: TRBV28; clone size: .; D gene: TRBD1; J gene: TRBJ1-3; CDR3 protein: CASSFPDRFGNTIYF; CDR3 DNA: TGTGCCAGCAGTTTTCCGGACAGGTTCGGAAACACCATATATTTT
V gene: TRBV25-1; clone size: .; D gene: .; J gene: TRBJ1-1; CDR3 protein: CASSGRTNTEAFF; CDR3 DNA: TGTGCCAGCAGTGGCAGGACTAACACTGAAGCTTTCTTT
V gene: TRBV2; clone size: .; D gene: TRBD2; J gene: TRBJ2-1; CDR3 protein: CASSVPGLAGEKYNEQFF; CDR3 DNA: TGTGCCAGCAGTGTGCCGGGACTAGCGGGGGAGAAGTACAATGAGCAGTTCTTC
V gene: TRBV4-2; clone size: .; D gene: TRBD1; J gene: TRBJ1-5; CDR3 protein: CASSQTGRNQPQHF; CDR3 DNA: TGTGCCAGCAGCCAGACAGGGCGCAATCAGCCCCAGCATTTT
V gene: TRBV2; clone size: .; D gene: .; J gene: TRBJ1-1; CDR3 protein: CASSVSGISEAFF; CDR3 DNA: TGTGCCAGCAGTGTATCAGGGATATCTGAAGCTTTCTTT
V gene: TRBV6-5; clone size: .; D gene: .; J gene: TRBJ1-1; CDR3 protein: CASSTTGLGVAFF; CDR3 DNA: TGTGCCAGCAGTACTACAGGGTTAGGGGTAGCTTTCTTT
V gene: TRBV6-2/TRBV6-3; clone size: .; D gene: .; J gene: TRBJ1-5; CDR3 protein: CASSYSSRGYQPQHF; CDR3 DNA: TGTGCCAGCAGTTACTCGAGCAGGGGATATCAGCCCCAGCATTTT
V gene: TRBV5-1; clone size: .; D gene: TRBD1; J gene: TRBJ2-7; CDR3 protein: CASRPTGDLSYEQYF; CDR3 DNA: TGCGCCAGCAGACCAACAGGGGACCTCAGCTACGAGCAGTACTTC
V gene: TRBV14; clone size: .; D gene: .; J gene: TRBJ1-3; CDR3 protein: CASSPTVGAGNTIYF; CDR3 DNA: TGTGCCAGCAGCCCTACAGTGGGCGCTGGAAACACCATATATTTT
V gene: TRBV10-1; clone size: .; D gene: TRBD2; J gene: TRBJ2-1; CDR3 protein: CASVPTSGVKYNEQFF; CDR3 DNA: TGCGCCAGCGTTCCTACTAGCGGAGTGAAATACAATGAGCAGTTCTTC
V gene: TRBV11-1; clone size: .; D gene: .; J gene: TRBJ2-5; CDR3 protein: CASSLGEETQYF; CDR3 DNA: TGTGCCAGCAGCTTAGGCGAAGAGACCCAGTACTTC
V gene: TRBV5-1; clone size: few; D gene: .; J gene: TRBJ2-7; CDR3 protein: CASSSVVSYEQYF; CDR3 DNA: TGCGCCAGCAGCTCGGTCGTTTCCTACGAGCAGTACTTC
V gene: TRBV7-2; clone size: once; D gene: TRBD2; J gene: TRBJ2-3; CDR3 protein: CASSLVWGGGTSTDTQYF; CDR3 DNA: TGTGCCAGCAGCTTAGTATGGGGCGGGGGGACTAGCACAGATACGCAGTATTTT
V gene: TRBV18; clone size: few; D gene: .; J gene: TRBJ2-5; CDR3 protein: CASSPSGGQETQYF; CDR3 DNA: TGTGCCAGCTCACCTTCCGGGGGCCAAGAGACCCAGTACTTC
V gene: TRBV12-3/TRBV12-4; clone size: few; D gene: .; J gene: TRBJ1-6; CDR3 protein: CASSLVVGGPLHF; CDR3 DNA: TGTGCCAGCAGTTTGGTGGTGGGGGGTCCCCTCCACTTT
V gene: TRBV5-4; clone size: .; D gene: .; J gene: TRBJ1-1; CDR3 protein: CASSLAAGNTEAFF; CDR3 DNA: TGTGCCAGCAGCTTGGCGGCGGGGAACACTGAAGCTTTCTTT
V gene: TRBV19; clone size: .; D gene: .; J gene: TRBJ1-6; CDR3 protein: CASSWGGLNSPLHF; CDR3 DNA: TGTGCCAGTAGTTGGGGGGGCCTGAATTCACCCCTCCACTTT
V gene: TRBV7-9; clone size: .; D gene: TRBD1; J gene: TRBJ2-7; CDR3 protein: CASSPTGATYEQYF; CDR3 DNA: TGTGCCAGCAGCCCGACAGGGGCCACCTACGAGCAGTACTTC
V gene: TRBV5-8; clone size: .; D gene: .; J gene: TRBJ2-3; CDR3 protein: CASSLERQSTDTQYF; CDR3 DNA: TGTGCCAGCAGCTTGGAGCGTCAGTCCACAGATACGCAGTATTTT
V gene: TRBV12-5; clone size: .; D gene: TRBD1; J gene: TRBJ2-2; CDR3 protein: CASGLAKGTGMNTGELFF; CDR3 DNA: TGTGCTAGTGGTTTGGCGAAAGGGACAGGGATGAACACCGGGGAGCTGTTTTTT
V gene: TRBV27; clone size: .; D gene: .; J gene: TRBJ2-7; CDR3 protein: CASSSTGDFSYEQYF; CDR3 DNA: TGTGCCAGCAGTTCAACTGGGGACTTCTCCTACGAGCAGTACTTC
V gene: TRBV30; clone size: many; D gene: .; J gene: TRBJ1-5; CDR3 protein: CAWSGSNQPQHF; CDR3 DNA: TGTGCCTGGTCAGGGAGCAATCAGCCCCAGCATTTT
V gene: TRBV9; clone size: .; D gene: .; J gene: TRBJ1-1; CDR3 protein: CASSSSAGGKAFF; CDR3 DNA: TGTGCCAGCAGCTCCTCCGCGGGGGGAAAAGCTTTCTTT
V gene: TRBV7-9; clone size: .; D gene: TRBD2; J gene: TRBJ2-3; CDR3 protein: CASSPSGGTDTQYF; CDR3 DNA: TGTGCCAGCAGCCCTAGCGGTGGCACAGATACGCAGTATTTT
V gene: TRBV5-5; clone size: .; D gene: TRBD1; J gene: TRBJ1-2; CDR3 protein: CASSLVTGTGYTF; CDR3 DNA: TGTGCCAGCAGCTTGGTGACAGGGACCGGCTACACCTTC